These T cell receptor beta chains were read from a single sample in a study of blood T cell repertoires in COVID-19. Data came from immunoSEQ multiplex PCR; TCRdb stores just in-frame clones and leaves some out. The table records around 300,000 clones, 75% to 90% of them present only once. The material sequenced was PBMCs or T cells enriched from blood (not recorded which). These receptors all stem from a woman aged 18-29 years who had recovered from COVID-19. The CDR3 runs from the conserved cysteine through the conserved F or W. Each record gives: D gene, V gene, clone size, J gene, CDR3 protein, CDR3 DNA. The D gene is left open where the match is weak. Only part of the rows carry a size: once, few, many, or a class if the clone is expanded.

d_call: .
v_call: TRBV4-2
clone_size: .
j_call: TRBJ2-5
cdr3_aa: CASSLTGDGETQYF
cdr3_nt: TGTGCCAGCAGCCTAACGGGGGATGGGGAGACCCAGTACTTC

d_call: .
v_call: TRBV11-2
clone_size: .
j_call: TRBJ2-5
cdr3_aa: CASSLEGQGRETQYF
cdr3_nt: TGTGCCAGCAGCTTAGAGGGCCAGGGGCGAGAGACCCAGTACTTC

d_call: .
v_call: TRBV20-1
clone_size: once
j_call: TRBJ2-1
cdr3_aa: CELRMGLKGFF
cdr3_nt: TGCGAACTCCGAATGGGCCTTAAAGGGTTCTTC

d_call: TRBD1
v_call: TRBV5-4
clone_size: many
j_call: TRBJ1-6
cdr3_aa: CASSLAGQVNSPLHF
cdr3_nt: TGTGCCAGCAGCTTGGCAGGACAGGTTAATTCACCCCTCCACTTT

d_call: .
v_call: TRBV5-1
clone_size: .
j_call: TRBJ1-1
cdr3_aa: CASSLVQMNTEAFF
cdr3_nt: TGCGCCAGCAGCTTGGTTCAGATGAACACTGAAGCTTTCTTT

d_call: .
v_call: TRBV3-1/TRBV3-2
clone_size: .
j_call: TRBJ1-2
cdr3_aa: CASSQHSNYGYTF
cdr3_nt: TGTGCCAGCAGCCAACACTCGAACTATGGCTACACCTTC

d_call: TRBD2
v_call: TRBV5-1
clone_size: .
j_call: TRBJ2-3
cdr3_aa: CASSLVLAVGTDTQYF
cdr3_nt: TGCGCCAGCAGCTTGGTCCTAGCGGTTGGCACAGATACGCAGTATTTT

d_call: .
v_call: TRBV6-5
clone_size: .
j_call: TRBJ2-3
cdr3_aa: CASRHSLTGNGTQYF
cdr3_nt: TGTGCCAGCCGCCATTCTCTTACAGGGAACGGGACGCAGTATTTT

d_call: .
v_call: TRBV21-1
clone_size: .
j_call: TRBJ1-2
cdr3_aa: CASSKARWGRNYGYTF
cdr3_nt: TGTGCCAGCAGCAAAGCGCGATGGGGCAGGAACTATGGCTACACCTTC

d_call: .
v_call: TRBV7-9
clone_size: .
j_call: TRBJ1-1
cdr3_aa: CASSLSPGVEAFF
cdr3_nt: TGTGCCAGCAGCTTATCTCCAGGGGTTGAAGCTTTCTTT

d_call: .
v_call: TRBV7-2
clone_size: once
j_call: TRBJ2-7
cdr3_aa: CASSPGQYEQYF
cdr3_nt: TGTGCCAGCAGCCCCGGACAGTACGAGCAGTACTTC

d_call: TRBD1
v_call: TRBV4-1
clone_size: .
j_call: TRBJ1-5
cdr3_aa: CASSQYPEGAQPQHF
cdr3_nt: TGCGCCAGCAGCCAATACCCGGAGGGGGCTCAGCCCCAGCATTTT

d_call: .
v_call: TRBV5-1
clone_size: .
j_call: TRBJ1-1
cdr3_aa: CASWLDTEAFF
cdr3_nt: TGCGCCAGCTGGCTGGACACTGAAGCTTTCTTT

d_call: .
v_call: TRBV27
clone_size: .
j_call: TRBJ2-7
cdr3_aa: CASNSLDRPYEQYF
cdr3_nt: TGTGCCAGCAATTCCCTGGACAGACCCTACGAGCAGTACTTC

d_call: TRBD2
v_call: TRBV7-8
clone_size: few
j_call: TRBJ2-1
cdr3_aa: CASRSGTSVYNEQFF
cdr3_nt: TGTGCCAGCAGGTCCGGGACTAGCGTATACAATGAGCAGTTCTTC

d_call: .
v_call: TRBV2
clone_size: .
j_call: TRBJ1-2
cdr3_aa: CASSDVGLGGYTF
cdr3_nt: TGTGCCAGCAGTGACGTGGGACTGGGAGGCTACACCTTC

d_call: .
v_call: TRBV12-5
clone_size: .
j_call: TRBJ2-7
cdr3_aa: CASATGRSNYEQYF
cdr3_nt: TGTGCTAGTGCCACAGGACGGAGTAACTACGAGCAGTACTTC

d_call: TRBD2
v_call: TRBV27
clone_size: once
j_call: TRBJ2-3
cdr3_aa: CASSFSGGATVSADTQYF
cdr3_nt: TGTGCCAGCAGTTTCAGCGGGGGGGCCACGGTCTCTGCAGATACGCAGTATTTT

d_call: TRBD2
v_call: TRBV6-5
clone_size: .
j_call: TRBJ2-7
cdr3_aa: CASRSLAGGLYEQYF
cdr3_nt: TGTGCCAGCAGATCACTAGCGGGGGGGCTATACGAGCAGTACTTC

d_call: TRBD1
v_call: TRBV27
clone_size: .
j_call: TRBJ2-7
cdr3_aa: CASSPRQGGYEQYF
cdr3_nt: TGTGCCAGCAGCCCAAGACAGGGTGGGTACGAGCAGTACTTC

d_call: TRBD1
v_call: TRBV18
clone_size: .
j_call: TRBJ2-7
cdr3_aa: CASSAGQALTYEQYF
cdr3_nt: TGTGCCAGCTCAGCAGGACAGGCCCTGACCTACGAGCAGTACTTC

d_call: TRBD1
v_call: TRBV19
clone_size: .
j_call: TRBJ1-5
cdr3_aa: CASSTTGEGWNQPQHF
cdr3_nt: TGTGCCAGTAGTACGACAGGGGAAGGTTGGAATCAGCCCCAGCATTTT

d_call: .
v_call: TRBV15
clone_size: .
j_call: TRBJ2-5
cdr3_aa: CATSTPRRASAGETQYF
cdr3_nt: TGTGCCACCAGCACCCCGCGTCGGGCTAGCGCGGGGGAGACCCAGTACTTC

d_call: .
v_call: TRBV5-1
clone_size: .
j_call: TRBJ2-7
cdr3_aa: CASSLAGRSEQYF
cdr3_nt: TGCGCCAGCAGCTTGGCCGGGAGATCGGAGCAGTACTTC

d_call: TRBD1
v_call: TRBV18
clone_size: .
j_call: TRBJ1-1
cdr3_aa: CASSPRDRSRTAEAFF
cdr3_nt: TGTGCCAGCTCACCACGGGACAGGTCCAGGACCGCTGAAGCTTTCTTT

d_call: .
v_call: TRBV7-6
clone_size: .
j_call: TRBJ1-5
cdr3_aa: CASSLVGQGGNQPQHF
cdr3_nt: TGTGCCAGCAGCTTAGTTGGTCAGGGCGGCAATCAGCCCCAGCATTTT

d_call: .
v_call: TRBV19
clone_size: .
j_call: TRBJ1-2
cdr3_aa: CASTLGHDYGYTF
cdr3_nt: TGTGCCAGTACCCTGGGACACGACTATGGCTACACCTTC

d_call: TRBD1
v_call: TRBV5-1
clone_size: .
j_call: TRBJ1-1
cdr3_aa: CASRKGQGGTEAFF
cdr3_nt: TGCGCCAGCAGAAAGGGACAGGGAGGCACTGAAGCTTTCTTT

d_call: .
v_call: TRBV6-1
clone_size: .
j_call: TRBJ1-1
cdr3_aa: CASSEGAGAEAFF
cdr3_nt: TGTGCCAGCAGTGAAGGGGCAGGGGCTGAAGCTTTCTTT

d_call: .
v_call: TRBV9
clone_size: .
j_call: TRBJ2-5
cdr3_aa: CASSPYLGETQYF
cdr3_nt: TGTGCCAGCAGCCCGTACCTCGGGGAGACCCAGTACTTC

d_call: .
v_call: TRBV28
clone_size: .
j_call: TRBJ1-1
cdr3_aa: CATIRQAGLGNTEAFF
cdr3_nt: TGTGCCACCATAAGACAGGCTGGTTTGGGGAACACTGAAGCTTTCTTT

d_call: .
v_call: TRBV28
clone_size: .
j_call: TRBJ2-7
cdr3_aa: CASTRGPLNYEQYF
cdr3_nt: TGTGCCAGCACCCGGGGTCCTCTGAACTACGAGCAGTACTTC

d_call: TRBD1
v_call: TRBV15
clone_size: .
j_call: TRBJ2-1
cdr3_aa: CATSREAQGANEQFF
cdr3_nt: TGTGCCACCAGCAGAGAAGCCCAGGGGGCAAATGAGCAGTTCTTC

d_call: .
v_call: TRBV27
clone_size: .
j_call: TRBJ2-2
cdr3_aa: CASSLFSRWGENTGELFF
cdr3_nt: TGTGCCAGCAGCCTCTTCTCCCGGTGGGGGGAGAACACCGGGGAGCTGTTTTTT

d_call: TRBD2
v_call: TRBV11-3
clone_size: .
j_call: TRBJ2-7
cdr3_aa: CASSPTTSGGPYEQYF
cdr3_nt: TGTGCCAGCAGCCCCACGACTAGCGGGGGACCCTACGAGCAGTACTTC

d_call: TRBD1
v_call: TRBV5-1
clone_size: .
j_call: TRBJ1-1
cdr3_aa: CASSLTVQGGEAFF
cdr3_nt: TGCGCCAGCAGCTTGACAGTCCAGGGGGGTGAAGCTTTCTTT

d_call: .
v_call: TRBV6-5
clone_size: .
j_call: TRBJ1-1
cdr3_aa: CASRIETELNTEAFF
cdr3_nt: TGTGCCAGCAGGATCGAGACAGAACTGAACACTGAAGCTTTCTTT

d_call: .
v_call: TRBV2
clone_size: .
j_call: TRBJ2-2
cdr3_aa: CAKGGAKNTGELFF
cdr3_nt: TGTGCCAAAGGAGGTGCGAAGAACACCGGGGAGCTGTTTTTT

d_call: TRBD1
v_call: TRBV6-5
clone_size: .
j_call: TRBJ2-3
cdr3_aa: CASRDRGRLDTQYF
cdr3_nt: TGTGCCAGCAGGGACAGGGGGCGCCTAGATACGCAGTATTTT

d_call: .
v_call: TRBV10-2
clone_size: .
j_call: TRBJ1-1
cdr3_aa: CASSESRRLNTEAFF
cdr3_nt: TGCGCCAGCAGTGAGTCTAGGCGGTTGAACACTGAAGCTTTCTTT

d_call: TRBD1
v_call: TRBV10-3
clone_size: .
j_call: TRBJ2-7
cdr3_aa: CAISATAGTGGDEQYF
cdr3_nt: TGTGCCATCAGTGCGACGGCGGGTACAGGGGGCGACGAGCAGTACTTC

d_call: .
v_call: TRBV5-1
clone_size: .
j_call: TRBJ2-7
cdr3_aa: CASSWTANSYEQYF
cdr3_nt: TGCGCCAGCAGCTGGACAGCAAACTCCTACGAGCAGTACTTC

d_call: .
v_call: TRBV28
clone_size: .
j_call: TRBJ1-2
cdr3_aa: CAGGRGRDYGYTF
cdr3_nt: TGTGCCGGCGGTCGAGGCAGAGACTATGGCTACACCTTC

d_call: TRBD2
v_call: TRBV6-1
clone_size: .
j_call: TRBJ2-7
cdr3_aa: CASSESGANYEQYF
cdr3_nt: TGTGCCAGCAGTGAAAGCGGGGCGAACTACGAGCAGTACTTC

d_call: TRBD2
v_call: TRBV14
clone_size: .
j_call: TRBJ2-1
cdr3_aa: CASSPRTSGGRNYNEQFF
cdr3_nt: TGTGCCAGCAGCCCGAGAACTAGCGGGGGCCGGAACTACAATGAGCAGTTCTTC

d_call: TRBD1
v_call: TRBV5-4
clone_size: .
j_call: TRBJ1-2
cdr3_aa: CASSLGQGDNNYGYTF
cdr3_nt: TGTGCCAGCAGCTTGGGACAGGGGGACAATAACTATGGCTACACCTTC

d_call: TRBD2
v_call: TRBV5-1
clone_size: .
j_call: TRBJ2-7
cdr3_aa: CASSLLLAGTTSYEQYF
cdr3_nt: TGCGCCAGCAGCTTGCTACTAGCGGGGACCACCTCCTACGAGCAGTACTTC

d_call: .
v_call: TRBV25-1
clone_size: .
j_call: TRBJ1-6
cdr3_aa: CASSAGAYNSPLHF
cdr3_nt: TGTGCCAGCAGTGCTGGGGCATATAATTCACCCCTCCACTTT

d_call: TRBD1
v_call: TRBV29-1
clone_size: .
j_call: TRBJ2-5
cdr3_aa: CSWWGTGGRETQYF
cdr3_nt: TGCAGCTGGTGGGGGACAGGGGGTAGAGAGACCCAGTACTTC

d_call: .
v_call: TRBV12-5
clone_size: .
j_call: TRBJ1-1
cdr3_aa: CASGLVRGSRAEAFF
cdr3_nt: TGTGCTAGTGGTTTGGTACGGGGTAGTCGGGCTGAAGCTTTCTTT

d_call: TRBD1
v_call: TRBV11-1
clone_size: .
j_call: TRBJ2-7
cdr3_aa: CASSFDRGSYEQYF
cdr3_nt: TGTGCCAGCAGCTTCGACAGGGGCTCCTACGAGCAGTACTTC

d_call: .
v_call: TRBV6-6
clone_size: once
j_call: TRBJ1-3
cdr3_aa: CASKREEYSGNTIYF
cdr3_nt: TGTGCCAGCAAGAGGGAGGAGTACTCTGGAAACACCATATATTTT

d_call: TRBD1
v_call: TRBV6-1
clone_size: .
j_call: TRBJ1-5
cdr3_aa: CASSEGDRRWPQHF
cdr3_nt: TGTGCCAGCAGTGAAGGGGACAGGCGGTGGCCCCAGCATTTT

d_call: .
v_call: TRBV19
clone_size: .
j_call: TRBJ1-2
cdr3_aa: CASSRQISYGYTF
cdr3_nt: TGTGCCAGTAGTAGACAGATTTCCTATGGCTACACCTTC

d_call: .
v_call: TRBV5-6
clone_size: .
j_call: TRBJ1-1
cdr3_aa: CASSTPLNTEAFF
cdr3_nt: TGTGCCAGCAGCACTCCCCTGAACACTGAAGCTTTCTTT

d_call: TRBD2
v_call: TRBV18
clone_size: .
j_call: TRBJ2-1
cdr3_aa: CASSIWTSGGETRKFF
cdr3_nt: TGTGCCAGCTCAATCTGGACTAGCGGGGGGGAAACCCGTAAGTTCTTC

d_call: TRBD2
v_call: TRBV6-4
clone_size: .
j_call: TRBJ2-2
cdr3_aa: CASSPEGLAGTGELFF
cdr3_nt: TGTGCCAGCAGTCCGGAAGGACTAGCGGGCACCGGGGAGCTGTTTTTT

d_call: TRBD1
v_call: TRBV6-5
clone_size: .
j_call: TRBJ1-2
cdr3_aa: CASSYGDSNYGYTF
cdr3_nt: TGTGCCAGCAGTTATGGGGACAGTAACTATGGCTACACCTTC

d_call: .
v_call: TRBV4-1
clone_size: .
j_call: TRBJ1-6
cdr3_aa: CASSQDSGYNSPLHF
cdr3_nt: TGCGCCAGCAGCCAAGATTCCGGTTATAATTCACCCCTCCACTTT